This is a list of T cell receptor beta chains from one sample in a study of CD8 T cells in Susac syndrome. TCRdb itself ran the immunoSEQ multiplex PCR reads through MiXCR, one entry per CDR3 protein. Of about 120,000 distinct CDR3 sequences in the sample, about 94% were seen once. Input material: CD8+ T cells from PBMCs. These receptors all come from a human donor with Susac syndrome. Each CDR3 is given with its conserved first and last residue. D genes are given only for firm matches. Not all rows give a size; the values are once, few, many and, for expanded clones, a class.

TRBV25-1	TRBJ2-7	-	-	CASSEGVAQYF	TGTGCCAGCAGTGAGGGGGTCGCGCAGTACTTC
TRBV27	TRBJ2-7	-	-	CASSQGLPGKGQYF	TGTGCCAGCAGTCAAGGGTTACCCGGTAAGGGGCAGTACTTC
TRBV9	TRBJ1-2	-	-	CASSVDGQNYGYTF	TGTGCCAGCAGCGTAGACGGACAGAACTATGGCTACACCTTC
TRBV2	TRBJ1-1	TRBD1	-	CASRRDRGPDTEAFF	TGTGCCAGCCGCCGGGACAGGGGGCCGGACACTGAAGCTTTCTTT
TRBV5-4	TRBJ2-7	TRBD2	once	CASSDTSGRSIEQYF	TGTGCCAGCAGCGACACTAGCGGGAGGTCTATCGAGCAGTACTTC
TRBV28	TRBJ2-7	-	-	CASSFRLWGEQYF	TGTGCCAGCAGTTTTCGGCTTTGGGGCGAGCAGTACTTC
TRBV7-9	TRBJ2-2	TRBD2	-	CASSLVRGDTGELFF	TGTGCCAGCAGCCTTGTGCGGGGGGACACCGGGGAGCTGTTTTTT
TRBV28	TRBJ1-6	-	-	CASTPSAVPIGPLHF	TGTGCCAGCACGCCCTCGGCGGTCCCTATAGGGCCCCTCCACTTT
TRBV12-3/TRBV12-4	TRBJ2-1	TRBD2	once	CASSDTSGDYNEQFF	TGTGCCAGCAGCGATACTAGCGGGGACTACAATGAGCAGTTCTTC
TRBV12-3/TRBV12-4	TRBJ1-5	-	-	CASSQGGHQPQHF	TGTGCCAGCAGCCAGGGTGGTCATCAGCCCCAGCATTTT
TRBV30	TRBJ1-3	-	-	CAWWFSSGNTIYF	TGTGCCTGGTGGTTCTCCTCTGGAAACACCATATATTTT
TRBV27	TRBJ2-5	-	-	CASSLRGFRETQYF	TGTGCCAGCAGTTTACGAGGGTTTAGAGAGACCCAGTACTTC
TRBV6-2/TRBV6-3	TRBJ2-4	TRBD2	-	CASSYSTSGGATLAKNIQYF	TGTGCCAGCAGTTACTCGACTAGCGGGGGGGCTACGCTAGCCAAAAACATTCAGTACTTC
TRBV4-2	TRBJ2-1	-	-	CASSPIHTGGGGNEQFF	TGTGCCAGCAGCCCAATCCATACGGGGGGCGGGGGAAATGAGCAGTTCTTC
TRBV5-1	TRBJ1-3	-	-	CASSLIEGNTIYF	TGCGCCAGCAGCTTGATCGAGGGAAACACCATATATTTT
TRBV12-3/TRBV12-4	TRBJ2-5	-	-	CASSLEILRDGYRETQYF	TGTGCCAGCAGTTTAGAGATCCTCCGGGACGGTTATCGGGAGACCCAGTACTTC
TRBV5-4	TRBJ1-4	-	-	CASSSMNEPANEKLFF	TGTGCCAGCAGTTCGATGAACGAACCCGCTAATGAAAAACTGTTTTTT
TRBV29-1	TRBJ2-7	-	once	CSVGSQEPYEQYF	TGCAGCGTTGGCTCTCAGGAACCCTACGAGCAGTACTTC
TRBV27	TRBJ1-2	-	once	CASSLLPLGSYGYTF	TGTGCCAGCAGTCTCCTGCCGTTGGGGTCCTATGGCTACACCTTC
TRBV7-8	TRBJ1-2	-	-	CASSLVESWGYGYTF	TGTGCCAGCAGCTTAGTAGAGTCCTGGGGCTATGGCTACACCTTC
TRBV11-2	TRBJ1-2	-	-	CASSFGGTNYGYTF	TGTGCCAGCAGCTTCGGAGGGACAAATTATGGCTACACCTTC
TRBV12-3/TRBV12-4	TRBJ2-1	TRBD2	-	CASSLEERESPYNEQFF	TGTGCCAGCAGTTTGGAGGAGCGGGAGTCCCCCTACAATGAGCAGTTCTTC
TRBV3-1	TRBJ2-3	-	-	CASTPGGAVDTQYF	TGTGCCAGCACTCCTGGGGGGGCGGTAGATACGCAGTATTTT
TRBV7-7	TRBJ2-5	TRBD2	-	CASSPTSGWQETQYF	TGTGCTAGCAGCCCGACTAGCGGATGGCAAGAGACCCAGTACTTC
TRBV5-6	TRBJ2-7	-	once	CASSLWGYEQYF	TGTGCCAGCAGCCTGTGGGGCTACGAGCAGTACTTC
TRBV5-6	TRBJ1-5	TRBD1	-	CASSFTTRGENQPQHF	TGTGCCAGCAGCTTTACAACCAGGGGGGAAAATCAGCCCCAGCATTTT
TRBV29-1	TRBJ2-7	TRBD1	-	CSVETGGHYEQYF	TGCAGCGTTGAGACAGGGGGACACTACGAGCAGTACTTC
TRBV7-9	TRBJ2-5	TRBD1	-	CASRSRTGQETQYF	TGTGCCAGCAGATCCCGGACAGGACAAGAGACCCAGTACTTC
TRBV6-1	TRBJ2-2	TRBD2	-	CASSEASSGSSGELFF	TGTGCCAGCAGTGAAGCCTCTAGCGGGAGTTCCGGGGAGCTGTTTTTT
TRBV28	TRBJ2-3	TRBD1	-	CASRQGDHTDTQYF	TGTGCCAGCAGGCAGGGGGACCACACAGATACGCAGTATTTT
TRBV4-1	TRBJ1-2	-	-	CASSQGDRDYGYTF	TGCGCCAGCAGCCAAGGGGACCGAGACTATGGCTACACCTTC
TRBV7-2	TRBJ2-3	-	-	CASSIAGTGDTQYF	TGTGCCAGCAGCATAGCGGGGACAGGCGATACGCAGTATTTT
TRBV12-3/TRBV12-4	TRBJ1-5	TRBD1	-	CASSLTGVTSNQPQHF	TGTGCCAGCAGTTTGACAGGGGTTACTAGCAATCAGCCCCAGCATTTT
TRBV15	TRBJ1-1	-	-	CATSGDSLNTEAFF	TGTGCCACCAGCGGCGACAGCTTGAACACTGAAGCTTTCTTT
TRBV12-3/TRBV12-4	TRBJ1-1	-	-	CASSFGGQMNTEAFF	TGTGCCAGCAGTTTTGGGGGGCAGATGAACACTGAAGCTTTCTTT
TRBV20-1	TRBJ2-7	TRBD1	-	CSARDAGTDFYEQYF	TGCAGTGCTAGAGATGCCGGGACAGATTTCTACGAGCAGTACTTC
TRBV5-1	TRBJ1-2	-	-	CASSLSTGNYGYTF	TGCGCCAGCAGCTTGTCAACAGGGAACTATGGCTACACCTTC
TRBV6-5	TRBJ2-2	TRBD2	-	CASSYRGLAGAQNTGELFF	TGTGCCAGCAGTTATCGCGGACTAGCGGGAGCCCAGAACACCGGGGAGCTGTTTTTT
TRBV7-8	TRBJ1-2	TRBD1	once	CASSLGDREYYGYTF	TGTGCCAGCAGCTTAGGGGACAGGGAATACTATGGCTACACCTTC
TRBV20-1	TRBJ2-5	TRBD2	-	CSARAGTGGPSQTQYF	TGCAGTGCGCGCGCCGGGACGGGGGGACCCTCACAGACCCAGTACTTC
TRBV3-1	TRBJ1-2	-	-	CASSPIGQLGYTF	TGTGCCAGCAGCCCTATTGGACAGCTAGGCTACACCTTC
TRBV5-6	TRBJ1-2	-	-	CASSLDRSGYTF	TGTGCCAGCAGCTTGGACAGGTCTGGCTACACCTTC
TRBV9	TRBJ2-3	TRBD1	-	CASSVGQGLGTDTQYF	TGTGCCAGCAGCGTAGGACAGGGGCTGGGCACAGATACGCAGTATTTT
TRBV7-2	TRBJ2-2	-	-	CAIPPDREVPTGELFF	TGTGCCATCCCCCCCGACAGGGAGGTCCCCACCGGGGAGCTGTTTTTT
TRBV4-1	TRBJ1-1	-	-	CASSQGVGVTEAFF	TGCGCCAGCAGCCAAGGGGTTGGGGTCACTGAAGCTTTCTTT
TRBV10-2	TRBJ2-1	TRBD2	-	CASSLAGDLYNEQFF	TGCGCCAGCAGTCTAGCGGGGGACCTCTACAATGAGCAGTTCTTC
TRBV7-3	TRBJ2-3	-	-	CASSLIGDTQYF	TGTGCCAGCAGCTTAATCGGGGATACGCAGTATTTT
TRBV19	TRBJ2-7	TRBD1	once	CASSTGTAVYEQYF	TGTGCCAGTAGTACCGGGACAGCGGTCTACGAGCAGTACTTC
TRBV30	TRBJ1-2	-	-	CAWSPTGYGYTF	TGTGCCTGGAGTCCAACCGGGTATGGCTACACCTTC
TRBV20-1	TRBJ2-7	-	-	CSAGDPSSYEQYF	TGCAGTGCCGGGGACCCGAGCTCCTACGAGCAGTACTTC
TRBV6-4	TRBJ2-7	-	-	CASSDSESHEQYF	TGTGCCAGCAGTGACTCCGAAAGCCACGAGCAGTACTTC
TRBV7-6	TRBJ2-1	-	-	CASSPGLASDEQFF	TGTGCCAGCAGCCCGGGACTCGCGTCCGATGAGCAGTTCTTC
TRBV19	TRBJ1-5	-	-	CASSLWPVSQGNQPQHF	TGTGCCAGTAGTCTTTGGCCGGTGTCTCAGGGCAATCAGCCCCAGCATTTT
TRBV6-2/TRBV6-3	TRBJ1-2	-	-	CASNNQGGNYGYTF	TGTGCCAGCAATAACCAAGGGGGGAATTATGGCTACACCTTC
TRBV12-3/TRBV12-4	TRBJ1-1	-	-	CASSPGTGSNTEAFF	TGTGCCAGCAGCCCGGGCACAGGGTCGAACACTGAAGCTTTCTTT